A selection of T cell receptor beta chains follows, all from one sample in a study of blood T cell repertoires in COVID-19. Method: immunoSEQ multiplex PCR; TCRdb's copy keeps in-frame clones and lacks some. The sample carries some 83,000 clones, around 79% recorded once. What was sequenced was peripheral blood. These receptors were obtained from a man in his fifties or sixties with acute or convalescent COVID-19. The CDR3 runs from the conserved cysteine through the conserved F or W. Each record gives: CDR3 DNA, CDR3 protein, V gene, clone size, CDR3 length, D gene, J gene. D genes are given only for firm matches. The size of a clone is reported for some rows only, either as once, few or many, or as a class for expanded clones.

cdr3_nt: TGTGCCATCAGCGGGGGGCCGACGAACACCGGGGAGCTGTTTTTT
cdr3_aa: CAISGGPTNTGELFF
v_call: TRBV10-3
clone_size: .
cdr3_length: 15
d_call: .
j_call: TRBJ2-2

cdr3_nt: TGCGCCAGCAGCGAGAGTGGGAGCTACGAGCAGTACTTC
cdr3_aa: CASSESGSYEQYF
v_call: TRBV5-1
clone_size: .
cdr3_length: 13
d_call: .
j_call: TRBJ2-7

cdr3_nt: TGTGCCAGCAGCCAAGAGAGCGGCTTGGGAACTTATAATTCACCCCTCCACTTT
cdr3_aa: CASSQESGLGTYNSPLHF
v_call: TRBV4-2
clone_size: .
cdr3_length: 18
d_call: .
j_call: TRBJ1-6

cdr3_nt: TGTGCCAGTAGTCCCCGGACAGGGGGTAACACTGAAGCTTTCTTT
cdr3_aa: CASSPRTGGNTEAFF
v_call: TRBV19
clone_size: .
cdr3_length: 15
d_call: TRBD1
j_call: TRBJ1-1

cdr3_nt: TGTGCCAGCGGGGTGGGGGGATCAGAGACCCAGTACTTC
cdr3_aa: CASGVGGSETQYF
v_call: TRBV7-7
clone_size: .
cdr3_length: 13
d_call: .
j_call: TRBJ2-5

cdr3_nt: TGTGCCAGTAGTATAGGAGACAGGTCGGCTGGCTACACCTTC
cdr3_aa: CASSIGDRSAGYTF
v_call: TRBV19
clone_size: .
cdr3_length: 14
d_call: .
j_call: TRBJ1-2

cdr3_nt: TGTGCCTGGAGCGGACCCGGGACAGGGGGCGGTCAGCCCCAGCATTTT
cdr3_aa: CAWSGPGTGGGQPQHF
v_call: TRBV30
clone_size: .
cdr3_length: 16
d_call: TRBD1
j_call: TRBJ1-5

cdr3_nt: TGTGCCAGCCGAATCCAGAGGGGGACCGGTGAAGCTTTCTTT
cdr3_aa: CASRIQRGTGEAFF
v_call: TRBV6-5
clone_size: .
cdr3_length: 14
d_call: .
j_call: TRBJ1-1

cdr3_nt: TGCAGCGTGGGGGTTCCGTACAGGGGGCCACAGGACTATGGCTACACCTTC
cdr3_aa: CSVGVPYRGPQDYGYTF
v_call: TRBV29-1
clone_size: once
cdr3_length: 17
d_call: TRBD1
j_call: TRBJ1-2

cdr3_nt: TGTGCCAGCAGCTTAATCAGGGATAGTTCACCCCTCCACTTT
cdr3_aa: CASSLIRDSSPLHF
v_call: TRBV7-2
clone_size: once
cdr3_length: 14
d_call: .
j_call: TRBJ1-6

cdr3_nt: TGTGCCAGCAGTGGAGGCTACGGTGAGCAGTTCTTC
cdr3_aa: CASSGGYGEQFF
v_call: TRBV2
clone_size: .
cdr3_length: 12
d_call: .
j_call: TRBJ2-1

cdr3_nt: TGCAGTGCTAGTCGGACTATCCACGAGCAGTACTTC
cdr3_aa: CSASRTIHEQYF
v_call: TRBV20-1
clone_size: .
cdr3_length: 12
d_call: .
j_call: TRBJ2-7

cdr3_nt: TGCGCCAGCAGCTTAGACAGGGGTGGCTACACCTTC
cdr3_aa: CASSLDRGGYTF
v_call: TRBV5-1
clone_size: .
cdr3_length: 12
d_call: TRBD1
j_call: TRBJ1-2

cdr3_nt: TGTGCCAGCAGCTCGGACAGGGGGCCGCTCTATGGCTACACCTTC
cdr3_aa: CASSSDRGPLYGYTF
v_call: TRBV5-4
clone_size: .
cdr3_length: 15
d_call: TRBD1
j_call: TRBJ1-2

cdr3_nt: TGTGCCAGCAGCTCACCCAGGACAGGAACCTACGAGCAGTACTTC
cdr3_aa: CASSSPRTGTYEQYF
v_call: TRBV5-4
clone_size: few
cdr3_length: 15
d_call: TRBD1
j_call: TRBJ2-7

cdr3_nt: TGTGCCAGCAGCCCCGGACAGATAAACACCGGGGAGCTGTTTTTT
cdr3_aa: CASSPGQINTGELFF
v_call: TRBV7-2
clone_size: few
cdr3_length: 15
d_call: .
j_call: TRBJ2-2

cdr3_nt: TGCAGCGCTGAGAGCAGGGGTAATCGAGAAAAACTGTTTTTT
cdr3_aa: CSAESRGNREKLFF
v_call: TRBV29-1
clone_size: .
cdr3_length: 14
d_call: .
j_call: TRBJ1-4

cdr3_nt: TGTGCCAGTACCACGGACAGGGTGGACACTGAAGCTTTCTTT
cdr3_aa: CASTTDRVDTEAFF
v_call: TRBV19
clone_size: .
cdr3_length: 14
d_call: TRBD1
j_call: TRBJ1-1

cdr3_nt: TGTGCCAGTACCCAGGGACAGGGCACAATTGGTGGCTACACCTTC
cdr3_aa: CASTQGQGTIGGYTF
v_call: TRBV19
clone_size: few
cdr3_length: 15
d_call: TRBD1
j_call: TRBJ1-2

cdr3_nt: TGTGCCAGCAGCCTTGGACAGGGCGGCGGTCAGCCCCAGCATTTT
cdr3_aa: CASSLGQGGGQPQHF
v_call: TRBV9
clone_size: .
cdr3_length: 15
d_call: TRBD1
j_call: TRBJ1-5

cdr3_nt: TGCGCCAGCAGCCAAGATCGGGGAGGGACCACAGATACGCAGTATTTT
cdr3_aa: CASSQDRGGTTDTQYF
v_call: TRBV4-3
clone_size: .
cdr3_length: 16
d_call: TRBD2
j_call: TRBJ2-3

cdr3_nt: TGCAGTGCTAGTTCCCGAACCTCAGCCGGGGAGCTGTTTTTT
cdr3_aa: CSASSRTSAGELFF
v_call: TRBV20-1
clone_size: .
cdr3_length: 14
d_call: .
j_call: TRBJ2-2

cdr3_nt: TGTGCCAGCAGCTTAAGCCTCAGGGCACCTGGCAATGAGCAGTTCTTC
cdr3_aa: CASSLSLRAPGNEQFF
v_call: TRBV7-3
clone_size: once
cdr3_length: 16
d_call: .
j_call: TRBJ2-1

cdr3_nt: TGTGCCAGCTCACCATTGATCGCGAGCTCCTACAATGAGCAGTTCTTC
cdr3_aa: CASSPLIASSYNEQFF
v_call: TRBV18
clone_size: once
cdr3_length: 16
d_call: .
j_call: TRBJ2-1

cdr3_nt: TGTGCCAGCAGTTTGGGCACTAGCGGGGGAGCTCAAGAGACCCAGTACTTC
cdr3_aa: CASSLGTSGGAQETQYF
v_call: TRBV27
clone_size: .
cdr3_length: 17
d_call: TRBD2
j_call: TRBJ2-5

cdr3_nt: TGTGCCAGCAGCTTGCAGGAGACCCAGTACTTC
cdr3_aa: CASSLQETQYF
v_call: TRBV5-4
clone_size: .
cdr3_length: 11
d_call: .
j_call: TRBJ2-5

cdr3_nt: TGCGCCAGCAGTGACCGGGACAGGATCTCCGGGGAGCTGTTTTTT
cdr3_aa: CASSDRDRISGELFF
v_call: TRBV10-2
clone_size: medium-sized
cdr3_length: 15
d_call: TRBD1
j_call: TRBJ2-2

cdr3_nt: TGTGCCAGCAGCTTGGGGACAGGCGGCAATCAGCCCCAGCATTTT
cdr3_aa: CASSLGTGGNQPQHF
v_call: TRBV7-2
clone_size: once
cdr3_length: 15
d_call: TRBD1
j_call: TRBJ1-5

cdr3_nt: TGTGCCTCCTCACGGGCAGGGCGGAGAGAGACCCAGTACTTC
cdr3_aa: CASSRAGRRETQYF
v_call: TRBV6-5
clone_size: .
cdr3_length: 14
d_call: .
j_call: TRBJ2-5

cdr3_nt: TGTGCCAGCAGCTGGGACAGGGGGGTCGAAGAGACCCAGTACTTC
cdr3_aa: CASSWDRGVEETQYF
v_call: TRBV28
clone_size: .
cdr3_length: 15
d_call: TRBD1
j_call: TRBJ2-5

cdr3_nt: TGTGCCTGGAACAGGGACAGAAGATCGGGAAAACTGTTTTTT
cdr3_aa: CAWNRDRRSGKLFF
v_call: TRBV30
clone_size: .
cdr3_length: 14
d_call: TRBD1
j_call: TRBJ1-4

cdr3_nt: TGTGCCAGCAGCCGAAAGGAGGGTCTTTGGGAAAAACTGTTTTTT
cdr3_aa: CASSRKEGLWEKLFF
v_call: TRBV6-5
clone_size: .
cdr3_length: 15
d_call: .
j_call: TRBJ1-4

cdr3_nt: TGTGCCAGCAGCTTGGACATCTCGGATGAAAAACTGTTTTTT
cdr3_aa: CASSLDISDEKLFF
v_call: TRBV7-2
clone_size: .
cdr3_length: 14
d_call: .
j_call: TRBJ1-4

cdr3_nt: TGTGCCAGTAGTAAGGCCTGGGGGGGCAACCAGCCCCAGCATTTT
cdr3_aa: CASSKAWGGNQPQHF
v_call: TRBV19
clone_size: .
cdr3_length: 15
d_call: .
j_call: TRBJ1-5

cdr3_nt: TGTGCCAGCCGTCAGGGAGGCGAAACTGAAGCTTTCTTT
cdr3_aa: CASRQGGETEAFF
v_call: TRBV28
clone_size: .
cdr3_length: 13
d_call: .
j_call: TRBJ1-1

cdr3_nt: TGTGCCAGCTCAACAGGAGAGAACACTGAAGCTTTCTTT
cdr3_aa: CASSTGENTEAFF
v_call: TRBV18
clone_size: .
cdr3_length: 13
d_call: .
j_call: TRBJ1-1

cdr3_nt: TGTGCCAGCAGCTTAACAGGGGGCGCTTCTACTTACGAGCAGTACTTC
cdr3_aa: CASSLTGGASTYEQYF
v_call: TRBV7-9
clone_size: .
cdr3_length: 16
d_call: TRBD1
j_call: TRBJ2-7

cdr3_nt: TGCAGCGTTTCGGGGGGGGGCTCGGATGAGCAGTTCTTC
cdr3_aa: CSVSGGGSDEQFF
v_call: TRBV29-1
clone_size: once
cdr3_length: 13
d_call: TRBD2
j_call: TRBJ2-1

cdr3_nt: TGTGCCAGCAGCACGACAGGGCCCAGGGATGGCTACACCTTC
cdr3_aa: CASSTTGPRDGYTF
v_call: TRBV5-5
clone_size: .
cdr3_length: 14
d_call: TRBD1
j_call: TRBJ1-2

cdr3_nt: TGTGCCAGCAGCCGCGATGAGCCAGATACGCAGTATTTT
cdr3_aa: CASSRDEPDTQYF
v_call: TRBV12-3/TRBV12-4
clone_size: .
cdr3_length: 13
d_call: .
j_call: TRBJ2-3

cdr3_nt: TGTGCCAGCAGAGGGCCAGGGACTAGCGGCGAGCAGTACTTC
cdr3_aa: CASRGPGTSGEQYF
v_call: TRBV6-6
clone_size: few
cdr3_length: 14
d_call: TRBD2
j_call: TRBJ2-7

cdr3_nt: TGCGCCAGCGCGTCCGGACTAGGGGGGACCACAGATACGCAGTATTTT
cdr3_aa: CASASGLGGTTDTQYF
v_call: TRBV5-1
clone_size: .
cdr3_length: 16
d_call: .
j_call: TRBJ2-3

cdr3_nt: TGTGCCAGCAGCCAGGGGGTTGATTCACCCCTCCACTTT
cdr3_aa: CASSQGVDSPLHF
v_call: TRBV7-9
clone_size: .
cdr3_length: 13
d_call: TRBD1
j_call: TRBJ1-6

cdr3_nt: TGTGCCAGCAGTTACGGGGCGAGTAACTATGGCTACACCTTC
cdr3_aa: CASSYGASNYGYTF
v_call: TRBV6-2/TRBV6-3
clone_size: few
cdr3_length: 14
d_call: .
j_call: TRBJ1-2

cdr3_nt: TGTGCCAGCAGCCAAGATCTGGACAGGGGTGACTATGGCTACACCTTC
cdr3_aa: CASSQDLDRGDYGYTF
v_call: TRBV3-1/TRBV3-2
clone_size: once
cdr3_length: 16
d_call: TRBD1
j_call: TRBJ1-2

cdr3_nt: TGTGCCAGCAGCGCGGAGCAGGGGATGGGCTACACCTTC
cdr3_aa: CASSAEQGMGYTF
v_call: TRBV7-2
clone_size: few
cdr3_length: 13
d_call: .
j_call: TRBJ1-2

cdr3_nt: TGTGCCAGCAGCTTAAATGCACAGGGATTGGCCGGGGAGCTGTTTTTT
cdr3_aa: CASSLNAQGLAGELFF
v_call: TRBV11-3
clone_size: .
cdr3_length: 16
d_call: .
j_call: TRBJ2-2

cdr3_nt: TGTGCCTCCGAACCGACAGCTGGGGGGAAACACGGGGAGCTGTTTTTT
cdr3_aa: CASEPTAGGKHGELFF
v_call: TRBV6-6
clone_size: .
cdr3_length: 16
d_call: .
j_call: TRBJ2-2

cdr3_nt: TGTGCCAACCAACAGGGATATAGCAATCAGCCCCAGCATTTT
cdr3_aa: CANQQGYSNQPQHF
v_call: TRBV19
clone_size: .
cdr3_length: 14
d_call: .
j_call: TRBJ1-5

cdr3_nt: TGTGCCAGCAATTTCGGACAGGACACTGAAGCTTTCTTT
cdr3_aa: CASNFGQDTEAFF
v_call: TRBV6-6
clone_size: few
cdr3_length: 13
d_call: TRBD1
j_call: TRBJ1-1

cdr3_nt: TGTGCCAGCAGTCCAGGGACAGGGTCCTACGAGCAGTACTTC
cdr3_aa: CASSPGTGSYEQYF
v_call: TRBV6-6
clone_size: .
cdr3_length: 14
d_call: TRBD1
j_call: TRBJ2-7

cdr3_nt: TGTGCCAGCAGCGCCGGAGGTGGTTACTACGAGCAGTACTTC
cdr3_aa: CASSAGGGYYEQYF
v_call: TRBV9
clone_size: .
cdr3_length: 14
d_call: .
j_call: TRBJ2-7

cdr3_nt: TGTGCCAGTGGAGTCACTGAAGCTTTCTTT
cdr3_aa: CASGVTEAFF
v_call: TRBV19
clone_size: .
cdr3_length: 10
d_call: .
j_call: TRBJ1-1

cdr3_nt: TGTGCCAGCAGCCCACCAAGGACAGGGGGGCACACTGAAGCTTTCTTT
cdr3_aa: CASSPPRTGGHTEAFF
v_call: TRBV5-5
clone_size: .
cdr3_length: 16
d_call: TRBD1
j_call: TRBJ1-1